These 27 T cell receptor beta chains were all obtained from the same sample, sequenced in a study of T cell responses to AZD1222 COVID-19 vaccine. Some clones are missing from TCRdb's copy, which holds only in-frame ones; the method was immunoSEQ multiplex PCR. The sample includes roughly 190,000 clones, roughly 92% of them seen just once. The sequenced sample was peripheral blood, obtained on day 0 of AZD1222 vaccination. The receptor source for this set is an adult in good health.

The V call is TRBV6-6, the J call TRBJ2-7; TRBD1 aligns across 8 bases. The CDR3 is made up of 12 amino acids. In germline, CDR1 is MNHNY, CDR2 SVGAGI (reference sequence). J gave up 5 bases and V 7 bases, and 4 bases lay outside the gene matches. The CDR3 nucleotides are TGTGCCAGCAATAACAGGGGGAACGAGCAGTACTTC. It is translated as CASNNRGNEQYF.

V gene TRBV5-1 combines with J gene TRBJ2-5; TRBD1 matches 7 bases. CDR1 SGHRS and CDR2 YFSETQ come from the germline V gene. This CDR3 is 15 amino acids long. V lost 0 bases to trimming and J lost 4 bases; unmatched junction nucleotides: 6. The CDR3 sequence: CASSLAGQIRETQYF. As DNA, the CDR3 is TGCGCCAGCAGCTTGGCGGGACAGATACGAGAGACCCAGTACTTC.

The V call is TRBV18, the J call TRBJ1-6, with 11 bases aligning to TRBD1. The junction had 5 bases not matched to a gene; V was cut back by 3 bases and J by 7 bases. Germline V lookup: CDR1 KGHSH, CDR2 LQKENI. CDR3 length: 16 amino acids. CDR3 amino acids: CASSPGQGALNSPLHF. The CDR3 DNA follows: TGTGCCAGCTCACCTGGACAGGGGGCGTTAAATTCACCCCTCCACTTT. Full variable domain (remainder filled in from reference TRBV18 and TRBJ1-6): NAGVMQNPRHLVRRRGQEARLRCSPMKGHSHVYWYRQLPEEGLKFMVYLQKENIIDESGMPKERFSAEFPKEGPSILRIQQVVRGDSAAYFCASSPGQGALNSPLHFGNGTRLTVT.

The CDR3 bases are TGTGCCAGCAGGGCTGGGGGGGACACTGAAGCTTTCTTT. Its translation is CASRAGGDTEAFF. The V and J genes are TRBV6-5 and TRBJ1-1; a weak D match, TRBD1 (5 bases). V lost 6 bases to trimming and J lost 3 bases, with 11 bases between them. This CDR3 comprises 13 residues. Germline assignment: CDR1 MNHEY and CDR2 SVGAGI.

The rearrangement joins TRBV6-5 to TRBJ1-5; no reliable D call. From germline, CDR1 is MNHEY and CDR2 SVGAGI. V shed 7 bases and J shed 0 bases, with 7 bases lying between them. This CDR3 has 13 amino acids. The CDR3 here is CASKEYSNQPQHF. In DNA, the CDR3 is TGTGCCAGCAAAGAGTATAGCAATCAGCCCCAGCATTTT.

In its sample, this clone was seen once. The chain links TRBV18 to TRBJ1-2; D gene unclear. Germline-derived CDR1 and CDR2 are KGHSH and LQKENI. CDR3 length equals 16 residues. V was trimmed by 1 base and J by 3 bases, leaving 15 bases between them. Here the CDR3 DNA reads TGTGCCAGCTCACCACTACCCAAAACACCGGACTATGGCTACACCTTC. Amino acid sequence: CASSPLPKTPDYGYTF.

The CDR3, as DNA: TGCGCCAGCAGCTTGGCAGGACAGAACACCGGGGAGCTGTTTTTT. Amino acids: CASSLAGQNTGELFF. The genes are TRBV5-1 and TRBJ2-2, with a weak D call TRBD1 (5 bases). The CDR3 length is 15 residues. V lost 0 bases and J 1 base, leaving 7 bases between the germline ends. CDR1 is SGHRS and CDR2 is YFSETQ in the germline V gene.

This rearrangement joins TRBV12-3 or TRBV12-4 to TRBJ1-2; 8 bases are a match to TRBD1. The V and J ends lost 7 bases and 8 bases, in that order; junction bases with no gene match: 9. CDR3 length: 13 residues. Written as DNA, the CDR3 is TGTGCCAGCACCCTGGGACAGGTCGGCGGCTACACCTTC. Translation gives CASTLGQVGGYTF.

V usage is TRBV6-2 or TRBV6-3 and J usage is TRBJ2-5; 10 bases agree with TRBD2. CDR3 length: 16 residues. V dropped 3 bases and J dropped 5; count of bases not matched to a gene: 9. CDR1 is MNHEY, CDR2 SVGEGT, per germline. CDR3 in DNA: TGTGCCAGCAGTTATCCTAGCGGGGGCCTCGGGGAGACCCAGTACTTC. Protein sequence: CASSYPSGGLGETQYF.

This chain connects TRBV11-2 to TRBJ1-6; no definite D call. Germline V lookup: CDR1 SGHAT, CDR2 FQNNGV. Trimming removed 6 bases from V and 10 bases from J, with 19 bases in between. The CDR3 has 15 residues. In nucleotides, the CDR3 is TGTGCCAGCAGTCAAACCGGGCCCCGGGGATCACCCCTCCACTTT. Its translation is CASSQTGPRGSPLHF.

With regard to this clone: Other DNA sequences in this specimen translate into the identical CDR3. V is TRBV9 and J is TRBJ1-5; D is unclear. The CDR3 consists of 16 residues. Trimming pared 0 bases from V and 6 bases from J, leaving 16 bases between. Germline-derived CDR1 and CDR2 are SGDLS and YYNGEE. The CDR3 sequence is CASSVGEGGLGQPQHF. The CDR3 coding sequence is TGTGCCAGCAGCGTAGGGGAAGGAGGGCTCGGTCAGCCCCAGCATTTT.

The chain joins TRBV10-3 to TRBJ2-3, with 14 bases fitting TRBD2. This CDR3 has 17 residues. Trimming took 4 bases from V and 5 from J; bases not matched to a gene: 8. Germline values: CDR1 ENHRY, CDR2 SYGVKD. CDR3 coding DNA: TGTGCCATCAGTGTCCAGACTAGCGGGGGGGCCCAAGATACGCAGTATTTT. Amino acids: CAISVQTSGGAQDTQYF.

The rearrangement joins TRBV24-1 to TRBJ2-7; D not certain. The CDR3 consists of 13 residues. V was pared by 2 bases and J by 5 bases, with 9 bases between. The V gene's germline CDR1 is KGHDR and CDR2 SFDVKD. In nucleotides, the CDR3 is TGTGCCACCAGTGATTCCAAACGGAACGAGCAGTACTTC. It encodes CATSDSKRNEQYF.

V and J are TRBV5-6 and TRBJ2-1; weak D call: TRBD1 (6 bases). This CDR3 comprises 16 residues. Germline V gene data show CDR1 as SGHDT and CDR2 as YYEEEE. Trimming stripped 0 bases from V and 8 bases from J, with 18 bases between. The CDR3 DNA sequence: TGTGCCAGCAGCTTGGCCCTGGCAGGGGTGTTTGATGAGCAGTTCTTC. This gives the protein CASSLALAGVFDEQFF.

The J gene is TRBJ1-1, the V gene TRBV29-1, with D hard to call. The CDR3 extends over 12 amino acids. The V and J ends lost 7 bases and 3 bases respectively, with 12 bases between them. Germline-derived CDR1 and CDR2 are SQVTM and ANQGSEA. The chain's CDR3 is CSARSGDTEAFF. The CDR3 DNA sequence: TGCAGCGCCCGAAGCGGAGACACTGAAGCTTTCTTT.

About this clone itself: This sample also contains other DNA sequences that code for the same CDR3. The chain is built from TRBV27 and TRBJ1-2, with a tentative D call TRBD1 (5 bases). Germline V lookup: CDR1 MNHEY, CDR2 SMNVEV (reference sequence). The CDR3 runs to 13 residues. With 2 bases removed from V and 4 bases from J, the gap between germline ends came to 8 bases. The CDR3 spells CASSLQGSYGYTF. Written as DNA, the CDR3 is TGTGCCAGCAGTTTACAGGGTTCCTATGGCTACACCTTC.

J is TRBJ1-1 and V is TRBV19; D is perhaps TRBD1 (6 bases). The CDR3 runs to 13 residues. Trimming removed 7 bases at V and 4 bases at J, with 13 bases between. From germline, CDR1 is LNHDA and CDR2 SQIVND (reference sequence). As DNA, the CDR3 is TGTGCCAGTACCAGGACAGAGATCACTGAAGCTTTCTTT. It specifies CASTRTEITEAFF.

The chain links TRBV19 to TRBJ2-3; the D call may be TRBD1 or TRBD2 (6 bases each). V was shortened by 3 bases and J by 1 base, with 11 bases between the two germline ends. In germline, CDR1 is LNHDA, CDR2 SQIVND (reference sequence). The CDR3 is made up of 15 amino acids. This chain's CDR3 is CASSMEGVGTDTQYF. In DNA, the CDR3 is TGTGCCAGTAGTATGGAGGGGGTCGGCACAGATACGCAGTATTTT.

As DNA, the CDR3 is TGTGCCAGCTCATCCTCGAGCTCCTATAATTCACCCCTCCACTTT. This codes for CASSSSSSYNSPLHF. This chain links TRBV18 with TRBJ1-6; D call uncertain. Per the germline V gene, CDR1 is KGHSH and CDR2 is LQKENI. V lost 5 bases, J lost 0 bases, and 8 bases lay in between. The CDR3 length is 15 residues.

The chain employs TRBV19 and TRBJ1-6; D is unclear. This CDR3 contains 15 residues. Deletions cut 2 bases from V and 5 bases from J, with 10 bases between. CDR1 and CDR2 from the germline V gene are LNHDA and SQIVND (reference sequence). The CDR3 protein is CASSIIVGNNSPLHF. The CDR3 nucleotides are TGTGCCAGTAGTATAATCGTGGGGAATAATTCACCCCTCCACTTT.

The J gene is TRBJ2-2, the V gene TRBV5-1, with 15 bases fitting TRBD2. CDR3 length equals 18 residues. The V gene end was trimmed by 4 bases and the J gene end by 4 bases; junction bases not matched to a gene: 8. Germline CDR1 SGHRS, CDR2 YFSETQ. The CDR3 spells CASSRPGLAGGSTGELFF. CDR3 DNA: TGCGCCAGCAGCCGCCCGGGACTAGCGGGGGGTAGCACCGGGGAGCTGTTTTTT.

The table lists this clone with a count of one. The CDR3 loop reads CASSSGLASQETQYF. The CDR3 nucleotides are TGTGCCAGCAGTTCTGGACTAGCGTCACAAGAGACCCAGTACTTC. The chain recombines TRBV6-2 or TRBV6-3 with TRBJ2-5, with TRBD2 matching over 9 bases. V gave up 4 bases and J gave up 2 bases; unmatched junction bases: 5. CDR1 MNHEY and CDR2 SVGEGT come from the germline V gene. The CDR3 is 15 amino acids.

V gene TRBV12-3 or TRBV12-4 combines with J gene TRBJ1-2; TRBD1 aligns across 7 bases. CDR3 size: 13 residues. The V gene end was trimmed by 3 bases and the J gene end by 6 bases; junction bases not matched to a gene: 4. Here the CDR3 reads CASSFSQGHGYTF. In nucleotides, the CDR3 is TGTGCCAGCAGTTTTTCACAGGGGCATGGCTACACCTTC.

This chain connects TRBV3-1 (or the pseudogene TRBV3-2) to TRBJ2-1, with 9 positions matching TRBD1. Per the germline V gene, CDR1 is LGHDT and CDR2 is YNNKEL (reference sequence). V trimming: 1 base; J trimming: 4 bases; junction bases outside the gene matches: 2. The CDR3 runs 15 residues. The DNA of the CDR3 is TGTGCCAGCAGCCAAGCGGGGACAGGGTACAATGAGCAGTTCTTC. Amino acids: CASSQAGTGYNEQFF.

The chain carries TRBV28 and TRBJ1-2; unclear D gene. The ends were cut back, 7 bases at V and 8 bases at J, with 20 bases in the middle. The CDR3 has 14 residues. Germline CDR1 is MDHEN and CDR2 is SYDVKM. CDR3 amino acids: CASILTLGSIGYTF. The CDR3 DNA reads TGTGCCAGCATTCTTACCCTCGGATCTATCGGCTACACCTTC.

V is TRBV5-1 and J is TRBJ1-1; 9 bases are a match to TRBD1. J lost 4 bases, V lost 2 bases, and 3 bases had no gene match. From germline, CDR1 is SGHRS and CDR2 YFSETQ. The CDR3 is 14 residues long. The CDR3 spells CASSFKQGATEAFF. In DNA form, the CDR3 reads TGCGCCAGCAGCTTTAAACAGGGGGCCACTGAAGCTTTCTTT.

Concerning this clone itself: One end of the junction is discordant with germline, which a read error may explain. The V call is TRBV6-5, the J call TRBJ2-2; 12 nucleotides align to TRBD1. Germline assignment: CDR1 MNHEY and CDR2 SVGAGI. This CDR3 contains 14 residues. The CDR3 nucleotides are TGTGCCAGCAGTACAGGGACAGGGGGCGGGGAGCCGTTTTTT. It specifies CASSTGTGGGEPFF.